These 25 T cell receptor beta chains originate from one sample sequenced in a study of blood T cell repertoires in COVID-19. TCRdb's table, derived via immunoSEQ multiplex PCR, lists solely in-frame clones and lacks some. The table has fewer than 350,000 clones, around 86% seen once. Sequencing input: peripheral blood. The receptor source for this set is a man aged 40-49 years with active or convalescent COVID-19.

The chain links TRBV29-1 to TRBJ2-1; 11 positions match TRBD2. The CDR3 contains 14 residues. The junction had 6 bases not matched to a gene; V was cut back by 6 bases and J by 5 bases. Germline assignment: CDR1 SQVTM and CDR2 ANQGSEA. CDR3 amino acids: CSVAGLAENNEQFF. The CDR3 region has the DNA TGCAGCGTGGCGGGACTAGCGGAAAACAATGAGCAGTTCTTC.

The gene calls are TRBV21-1 and TRBJ2-2; the table's D gene call, TRBD1, was not cross checked with the DNA. TRBV21-1 is a pseudogene segment. This CDR3 is 12 amino acids long. The CDR3 DNA reads as TGTGCCAGCAGCAAAGTACCAGTTGAGCTGTTTTTT. As protein: CASSKVPVELFF.

The chain has TRBV7-6 and TRBJ2-2; maybe TRBD2 (6 bases). The CDR3 is 17 amino acids. In germline, CDR1 is SGHVS, CDR2 FNYEAQ. Deletions cut 5 bases from V and 2 bases from J, with 18 bases between. The CDR3 DNA sequence: TGTGCCAGCAGCCCCCTACCGGGGGTGGGAAACACCGGGGAGCTGTTTTTT. Translated: CASSPLPGVGNTGELFF.

This chain joins TRBV5-1 and TRBJ2-1; maybe TRBD2 (7 bases). V dropped 4 bases and J dropped 5 bases, with 28 bases sitting between them. This CDR3 comprises 19 residues. Germline V gene lookup returns CDR1 SGHRS and CDR2 YFSETQ. The CDR3 protein is CASSPLWGEGGLVNNEQFF. The CDR3 DNA reads TGCGCCAGCAGCCCCCTATGGGGGGAGGGGGGGCTGGTTAACAATGAGCAGTTCTTC.

This clone showed up just once. The V call is TRBV9, the J call TRBJ1-2; 9 bases agree with TRBD1. Germline lookup yields CDR1 SGDLS and CDR2 YYNGEE. Trimming removed 0 bases from V and 10 bases from J; junction bases left unmatched: 4. This CDR3 is 13 amino acids long. CDR3 nucleotides: TGTGCCAGCAGCGTAGGACAGGGGGTTCTCTACACCTTC. This encodes CASSVGQGVLYTF. Complete variable domain (other parts from reference TRBV9 and TRBJ1-2): DSGVTQTPKHLITATGQRVTLRCSPRSGDLSVYWYQQSLDQGLQFLIQYYNGEERAKGNILERFSAQQFPDLHSELNLSSLELGDSALYFCASSVGQGVLYTFGSGTRLTVV.

J is TRBJ1-4 and V is TRBV5-1; TRBD1 aligns across 8 bases. The CDR3 has 15 residues. The ends lost 0 bases at V and 13 bases at J; junction bases unmatched: 11. CDR1 is SGHRS, CDR2 YFSETQ, per germline. The CDR3 sequence: CASSLEAGQVKRLFF. DNA for the CDR3: TGCGCCAGCAGCTTGGAAGCGGGACAGGTAAAGAGACTGTTTTTT.

The CDR3 region is CASSPTGGVRNGYTF. CDR3 nucleotides: TGCGCCAGCAGCCCCACAGGGGGCGTTCGGAATGGCTACACCTTC. The V and J genes are TRBV5-1 and TRBJ1-2, with 9 bases lining up with TRBD1. Trimming took 4 bases from V and 6 from J; bases not matched to a gene: 10. In germline, CDR1 is SGHRS, CDR2 YFSETQ. The CDR3 covers 15 residues.

The chain is built from TRBV9 and TRBJ2-7; 8 bases map to TRBD2. Germline-derived CDR1 and CDR2 are SGDLS and YYNGEE. This CDR3 has 15 residues. Trimming at V came to 0 bases and at J to 2 bases, leaving 4 bases not matched to a gene. The CDR3 coding sequence is TGTGCCAGCAGCGTAGGCGGGGGGCCCACCTACGAGCAGTACTTC. Translating it yields CASSVGGGPTYEQYF.

This sequence joins TRBV28 and TRBJ1-4, with D unresolved. V was clipped by 3 bases and J by 3 bases, with 11 bases between them. The CDR3 is 15 residues long. The germline V gene has CDR1 MDHEN and CDR2 SYDVKM. CDR3 amino acids: CASSFLRDANEKLFF. CDR3 nucleotides: TGTGCCAGCAGTTTTTTACGGGATGCTAATGAAAAACTGTTTTTT.

V gene TRBV4-2 combines with J gene TRBJ1-2; D is unresolved. Trimming removed 0 bases from V and 5 bases from J, with 7 bases in between. Germline lookup yields CDR1 LGHNA and CDR2 YNFKEQ. The CDR3 contains 13 residues. The CDR3 DNA follows: TGTGCCAGCAGCCAAGAACCCGGGTATGGCTACACCTTC. Protein: CASSQEPGYGYTF.

This chain joins TRBV5-5 and TRBJ2-4, with TRBD1 as a possible D gene (6 bases). V was shortened by 6 bases and J by 0 bases, with 28 bases between the two germline ends. Germline V gives CDR1 SGHKS, CDR2 YYEKEE (reference sequence). The CDR3 is made up of 20 amino acids. The chain's CDR3 is CASTNPLGAGVLLAKNIQYF. The CDR3 DNA follows: TGTGCCAGCACTAATCCCCTCGGGGCAGGGGTCCTACTAGCCAAAAACATTCAGTACTTC.

This clone was observed once. Compared with germline, one end of the junction differs, possibly owing to a read error. The genes are TRBV20-1 and TRBJ2-3, with D possibly TRBD2 on 6 matching bases. CDR3 length: 11 amino acids. Germline CDR1 reads DFQATT; CDR2 reads SNEGSKA (reference sequence). The CDR3 sequence is CSAIYGTHHSF. The CDR3 nucleotides are TGCAGTGCTATTTACGGGACTCACCATTCTTTT.

The J gene is TRBJ2-5, the V gene TRBV30; D may be TRBD1 (6 bases). The CDR3 runs 13 residues. V was clipped by 6 bases and J by 0 bases, with 11 bases between them. CDR1 GTSNPN and CDR2 SVGIG come from the germline V gene (reference sequence). The CDR3 region is CACTRDNQETQYF. The CDR3, as DNA: TGTGCCTGTACGAGGGACAACCAAGAGACCCAGTACTTC. Full variable domain (missing parts from reference TRBV30 and TRBJ2-5): SQTIHQWPATLVQPVGSPLSLECTVEGTSNPNLYWYRQAAGRGLQLLFYSVGIGQISSEVPQNLSASRPQDRQFILSSKKLLLSDSGFYLCACTRDNQETQYFGPGTRLLVL.

The CDR3 sequence is CAWSSEGGGKLFF. The CDR3, as DNA: TGTGCCTGGAGTTCTGAAGGGGGCGGAAAACTGTTTTTT. V is TRBV30 and J is TRBJ1-4, with 7 positions matching TRBD1. The trim removed 2 bases at V and 10 bases at J, leaving 7 bases unmatched. This CDR3 region has 13 residues. Germline V gene lookup returns CDR1 GTSNPN and CDR2 SVGIG (reference sequence). Full variable domain (remainder filled in from reference TRBV30 and TRBJ1-4): SQTIHQWPATLVQPVGSPLSLECTVEGTSNPNLYWYRQAAGRGLQLLFYSVGIGQISSEVPQNLSASRPQDRQFILSSKKLLLSDSGFYLCAWSSEGGGKLFFGSGTQLSVL.

The chain carries TRBV5-8 and TRBJ2-1, with TRBD1 identical over 8 bases. J lost 0 bases, V lost 5 bases, and 4 bases had no gene match. There are 15 residues in the CDR3. Germline-derived CDR1 and CDR2 are SGHTS and YDEGEE. The CDR3 loop is CASSAGQGSYNEQFF. The CDR3 DNA follows: TGTGCCAGCAGTGCAGGACAGGGCTCCTACAATGAGCAGTTCTTC. Full variable domain (rest looked up from reference TRBV5-8 and TRBJ2-1): EAGVTQSPTHLIKTRGQQATLRCSPISGHTSVYWYQQALGLGLQFLLWYDEGEERNRGNFPPRFSGRQFPNYSSELNVNALELEDSALYLCASSAGQGSYNEQFFGPGTRLTVL.

This clone appeared a few times. The chain recombines TRBV5-1 with TRBJ1-1; no firm D call. CDR3 length: 14 amino acids. Germline V gene sequence: CDR1 SGHRS, CDR2 YFSETQ. Trimming cost V 4 bases and J 0 bases, with 10 bases left between them. The CDR3 DNA is TGCGCCAGCAGCGTGGGAGAACTGAACACTGAAGCTTTCTTT. Protein sequence: CASSVGELNTEAFF.

The chain couples TRBV11-3 to TRBJ2-1; tentative D call: TRBD1 (6 bases). The CDR3 length is 15 residues. CDR1 SGHNT and CDR2 YENEEA come from the germline V gene. V was cut by 5 bases and J by 7 bases, with 18 bases left in between. This chain's CDR3 is CASSQAYGTHNEQFF. The CDR3 nucleotides read TGTGCCAGCAGCCAAGCCTACGGGACACATAATGAGCAGTTCTTC.

The chain recombines TRBV9 with TRBJ2-5; TRBD2 might be the D (6 bases). Germline CDR1 reads SGDLS; CDR2 reads YYNGEE. The V end was cut by 3 bases, the J end by 0 bases, with 15 bases between. CDR3 length equals 16 residues. CDR3 nucleotides: TGTGCCAGCAGCGACGGGAGCCGACTAAACCAAGAGACCCAGTACTTC. Its translation is CASSDGSRLNQETQYF.

The chain couples TRBV24-1 to TRBJ2-1, with 9 bases lining up with TRBD1. V shed 3 bases and J 7 bases; nucleotides not matched to a gene: 3. Germline loops: CDR1 KGHDR, CDR2 SFDVKD. CDR3 size: 14 residues. In DNA form, the CDR3 reads TGTGCCACCAGTGATCCGGGACAGGGTAATGAGCAGTTCTTC. It yields the protein CATSDPGQGNEQFF.

This chain connects TRBV6-6 to TRBJ2-1; the match to TRBD2 covers 10 bases. Germline CDR1 and CDR2: MNHNY and SVGAGI (reference sequence). V lost 7 bases and J lost 5; bases outside the gene matches: 11. The CDR3 has 16 amino acids. The CDR3 is CASMWAGLASDNEQFF. In nucleotides, the CDR3 is TGTGCCAGCATGTGGGCGGGACTAGCGTCTGACAATGAGCAGTTCTTC.

The V and J genes are TRBV7-2 and TRBJ2-7; D call uncertain. The CDR3 has 15 residues. Trimming shortened V by 5 bases and J by 3 bases, and 17 bases separated the two germline ends. Germline V lookup: CDR1 SGHTA, CDR2 FQGNSA. In DNA, the CDR3 is TGTGCCAGCAGCCCCATCCGGGTGAACTACTACGAGCAGTACTTC. Encoded protein: CASSPIRVNYYEQYF.

The rearrangement joins TRBV9 to TRBJ2-1; D perhaps matches TRBD1 (5 bases). CDR3 size: 13 residues. Deletions cut 3 bases from V and 8 bases from J, with 12 bases between. Germline CDR1 reads SGDLS; CDR2 reads YYNGEE. The DNA for the CDR3 is TGTGCCAGCAGCGACCGACAGTATCATGAGCAGTTCTTC. Protein product: CASSDRQYHEQFF.

This clone has just one count. This chain uses TRBV28 with TRBJ1-2; TRBD1 agrees at 10 bases. This CDR3 is 16 amino acids long. V was pared by 5 bases and J by 1 base, with 7 bases of the junction left unmatched. CDR1 MDHEN and CDR2 SYDVKM come from the germline V gene. CDR3 nucleotides: TGTGCCAGCAGTCGACCCGGACAGGGGGGTAACTATGGCTACACCTTC. Amino acid sequence: CASSRPGQGGNYGYTF.

In its sample, this clone was seen once. This sequence joins TRBV5-4 and TRBJ1-5; tentatively, D is TRBD1 (6 bases). V was pared by 2 bases and J by 3 bases, with 21 bases between. Germline CDR1 and CDR2: SGHNT and YYREEE (reference sequence). The CDR3 is 18 residues long. CDR3 protein: CASSFQGYSQGANQPQHF. CDR3 bases: TGTGCCAGCAGCTTTCAGGGATATTCACAGGGAGCCAATCAGCCCCAGCATTTT.

CDR3 residues: CASGFGIGGTDTQYF. CDR3 coding DNA: TGTGCTAGTGGTTTTGGTATCGGAGGCACAGATACGCAGTATTTT. The rearrangement links TRBV12-5 to TRBJ2-3; D uncertain. Germline assignment: CDR1 LGHNT and CDR2 FRNRAP. Deletions cut 3 bases from V and 1 base from J, with 11 bases between. This CDR3 is built from 15 residues.